Listed here are 6 T cell receptor beta chains from one sample, sequenced in a study of OX40 agonist ivuxolimab in advanced cancers. TCRdb's copy holds only in-frame clones and misses some; the assay was immunoSEQ multiplex PCR. In the table there are 65,000 to 80,000 clones, approximately 92% of which are singletons. The input for sequencing was CD4+ or CD8+ T cells sorted from blood, taken in a trial of the OX40 agonist ivuxolimab. The source is an adult with an advanced solid tumor such as melanoma, head and neck, liver or kidney cancer.

V is TRBV7-8 and J is TRBJ2-7; 11 bases are shared with TRBD2. Germline V lookup: CDR1 SGHVS, CDR2 FQNEAQ. The CDR3 is 15 amino acids. V lost 4 bases to trimming and J lost 3 bases; unmatched junction nucleotides: 5. CDR3: CASSSDSGGVYEQYF. CDR3 DNA sequence: TGTGCCAGCAGCTCTGATAGCGGGGGGGTCTACGAGCAGTACTTC.

The chain employs TRBV7-2 and TRBJ2-3; D possibly corresponds to TRBD1 (6 bases). This CDR3 spans 13 amino acids. Trimming shortened V by 3 bases and J by 7 bases, and 11 bases separated the two germline ends. CDR1 and CDR2 (germline): SGHTA, FQGNSA. The CDR3 protein is CASSFRGPNTQYF. As DNA, the CDR3 is TGTGCCAGCAGCTTCAGGGGTCCGAATACGCAGTATTTT.

The rearrangement joins TRBV11-3 to TRBJ2-7, with 12 bases identical to TRBD2. CDR1 and CDR2 (germline): SGHNT, YENEEA. The CDR3 contains 14 residues. After removal of 5 bases from V and 5 bases from J, the junction contained 4 bases not matched to a gene. The CDR3 DNA reads TGTGCCAGCAGCATCGGACTAGCGGGAAACGAGCAGTACTTC. Its protein is CASSIGLAGNEQYF.

This clone showed up many times. J is TRBJ2-7 and V is TRBV18, with 7 bases fitting TRBD1. V was pared by 5 bases and J by 5 bases, with 9 bases of the junction left unmatched. Germline CDR1 reads KGHSH; CDR2 reads LQKENI. This CDR3 is built from 14 residues. CDR3 protein: CASSSYTGADEQYF. CDR3 nucleotides: TGTGCCAGCTCATCTTACACAGGGGCCGACGAGCAGTACTTC.

The chain couples TRBV27 to TRBJ2-3; D unresolved. CDR3 size: 14 residues. Trimming left V 0 bases short and J 1 base short, with 5 bases between. Germline-derived CDR1 and CDR2 are MNHEY and SMNVEV (reference sequence). For the CDR3, the DNA is TGTGCCAGCAGTTTATCAGCCGGCACAGATACGCAGTATTTT. Its protein is CASSLSAGTDTQYF.

V and J are TRBV21-1 and TRBJ2-5. TRBV21-1 is deemed a pseudogene. The CDR3 covers 16 residues. CDR3: CASSKARGPAQETQYF. For the CDR3, the DNA is TGTGCCAGCAGCAAAGCGAGGGGCCCGGCTCAAGAGACCCAGTACTTC.